The entry that follows covers one T cell receptor beta chain sequence. Its antigen is currently unknown. These data come from a study of T cell repertoires in cytomegalovirus infection. Overall study: Public TCR beta signatures were indicative of both CMV infection and a matching HLA type.

TCRdb independently ran MiXCR on the reads; one entry per CDR3 protein. The table shows more than 350,000 distinct CDR3 sequences, with 31% occurring only once. Findings and limits, study-wide: The cumulative frequency of public TCR beta families distinguished individuals who carried CMV together with the relevant HLA. The ex vivo response was dominated by HLA-C-restricted CMV-specific TCR beta clonotypes.

The CDR3 loop spans 15 amino acids. V shed 3 bases, J shed 4 bases, and the junction held 7 bases outside the gene matches. Germline V gene data show CDR1 as KGHDR and CDR2 as SFDVKD. The clonotype was recovered from a human donor in good health (CMV status not recorded). Some clones in this sample may be carry-over from other donors' samples. The chain carries TRBV24-1 and TRBJ2-5; TRBD1 agrees at 7 bases. Sequenced sample: PBMCs. DNA of the CDR3: TGTGCCACCAGTGATCGTAAGACAGGGACAGAGACCCAGTACTTC. Protein: CATSDRKTGTETQYF.